Sequencing of this T cell receptor (beta chain) was carried out in a study of blood T cell repertoires in COVID-19. Study background: T cells, B-cell-depleted T cells, or PBMCs provided the cDNA or gDNA that served as material.

Original handling: Amplification from reference gene primers served as the basis for estimated nucleated cell counts. The assay was immunoSEQ multiplex PCR, and TCRdb's table has in-frame clones only and misses some. That table is the source of V, J and clone size, and D and trimming were worked out from the DNA. This table has under 70,000 clones, approximately 87% appearing once. Enrolment of Seattle patients took place during active infection, and they were followed longitudinally. The CDR3 sequence is 13 residues long. Germline CDR1 is SNHLY and CDR2 is FYNNEI. The V gene end was trimmed by 6 bases and the J gene end by 4 bases; junction bases not matched to a gene: 2.

The source material was peripheral blood. This clonotype was sampled from a woman aged 55-70 years with COVID-19, enrolled during active disease. This chain links TRBV2 with TRBJ1-4, with TRBD1 matching 7 bases. The CDR3 sequence is CASRTGYNEKLFF. The CDR3 DNA sequence: TGTGCCAGCAGGACAGGGTATAATGAAAAACTGTTTTTT.